A single sample gave rise to the 5 T cell receptor beta chains below, sequenced in a study of cytomegalovirus exposure and HLA in healthy donors. Here immunoSEQ multiplex PCR was the method, and the copy in TCRdb shows in-frame clones only, minus some. This repertoire shows about 57,000 clones, 90% to 95% found once; its top ten account for about 6%. Material: PBMCs. The receptors were sampled from a woman under 30 in good health and CMV-seronegative.

The chain carries TRBV5-6 and TRBJ1-3, with D tentatively TRBD1 (5 bases). The CDR3 spans 15 residues. Germline CDR1 reads SGHDT; CDR2 reads YYEEEE. V lost 0 bases to trimming and J lost 3 bases, with 10 bases between them. For the CDR3, the DNA is TGTGCCAGCAGCTTGGTCGGCAGGGTTGGAAACACCATATATTTT. It encodes CASSLVGRVGNTIYF.

V gene TRBV27 combines with J gene TRBJ1-1; the D gene is possibly TRBD1 (5 bases). Germline V lookup: CDR1 MNHEY, CDR2 SMNVEV (reference sequence). V was cut by 4 bases and J by 0 bases, with 15 bases left in between. This CDR3 is 16 amino acids long. The CDR3 sequence: CASSSRTGLMNTEAFF. CDR3 sequence (DNA): TGTGCCAGCAGTTCGAGGACGGGACTGATGAACACTGAAGCTTTCTTT.

The chain combines TRBV5-5 with TRBJ1-5; a possible D gene is TRBD1 (6 bases). Germline assignment: CDR1 SGHKS and CDR2 YYEKEE (reference sequence). CDR3 length equals 18 residues. V was shortened by 1 base and J by 0 bases, with 17 bases between the two germline ends. The CDR3 reads CASSLTGTRVNSNQPQHF. The CDR3, as DNA: TGTGCCAGCAGCTTGACCGGGACAAGGGTTAATAGCAATCAGCCCCAGCATTTT.

The J gene is TRBJ1-1, the V gene TRBV6-1; TRBD1 might be the D (6 bases). CDR3 length: 14 amino acids. Germline V gene sequence: CDR1 MNHNS, CDR2 SASEGT. Trimming removed 8 bases from V and 1 base from J, with 14 bases in between. The CDR3 sequence is CASPSGQPNTEAFF. The CDR3 bases are TGTGCCAGCCCTAGCGGACAGCCGAACACTGAAGCTTTCTTT.

The chain carries TRBV5-5 and TRBJ2-7, with D perhaps matching TRBD1 (5 bases). The CDR3 totals 13 residues. Trimming took off 2 bases at V and 3 bases at J, with 9 bases between the two ends. The germline gives CDR1 SGHKS, CDR2 YYEKEE (reference sequence). CDR3 DNA sequence: TGTGCCAGCAGCTTTACAGGTGTCTACGAGCAGTACTTC. It specifies CASSFTGVYEQYF.